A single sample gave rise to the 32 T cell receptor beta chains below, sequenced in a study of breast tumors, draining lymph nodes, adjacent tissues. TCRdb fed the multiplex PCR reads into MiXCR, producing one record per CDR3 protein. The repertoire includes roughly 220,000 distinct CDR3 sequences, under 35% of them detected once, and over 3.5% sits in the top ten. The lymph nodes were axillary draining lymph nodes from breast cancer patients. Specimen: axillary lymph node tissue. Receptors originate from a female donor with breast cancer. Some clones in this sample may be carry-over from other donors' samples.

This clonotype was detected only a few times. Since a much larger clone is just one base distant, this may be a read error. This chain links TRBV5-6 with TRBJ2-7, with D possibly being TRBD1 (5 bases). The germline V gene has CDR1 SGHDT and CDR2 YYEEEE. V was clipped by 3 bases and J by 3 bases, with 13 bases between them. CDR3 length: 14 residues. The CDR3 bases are TGTGCCAGCAGCTCCCTGGGGCCGGGCTACGAGCAGTACTTC. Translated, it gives CASSSLGPGYEQYF. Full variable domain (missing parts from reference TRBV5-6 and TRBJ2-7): DAGVTQSPTHLIKTRGQQVTLRCSPKSGHDTVSWYQQALGQGPQFIFQYYEEEERQRGNFPDRFSGHQFPNYSSELNVNALLLGDSALYLCASSSLGPGYEQYFGPGTRLTVT.

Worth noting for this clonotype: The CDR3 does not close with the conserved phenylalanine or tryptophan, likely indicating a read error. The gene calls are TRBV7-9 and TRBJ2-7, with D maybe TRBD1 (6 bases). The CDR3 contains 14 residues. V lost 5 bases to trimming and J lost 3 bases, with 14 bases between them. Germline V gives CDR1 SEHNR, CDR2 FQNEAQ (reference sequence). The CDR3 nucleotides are TGTGCCAGCAGCGCCGGGACAATATACTACGAGCAGTACCTC. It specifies CASSAGTIYYEQYL.

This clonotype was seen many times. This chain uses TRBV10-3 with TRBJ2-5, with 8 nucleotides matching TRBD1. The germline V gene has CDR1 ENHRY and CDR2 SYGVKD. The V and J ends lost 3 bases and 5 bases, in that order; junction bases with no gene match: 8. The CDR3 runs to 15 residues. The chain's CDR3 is CAISEGQGAGETQYF. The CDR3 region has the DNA TGTGCCATCAGTGAAGGGCAGGGGGCTGGCGAGACCCAGTACTTC.

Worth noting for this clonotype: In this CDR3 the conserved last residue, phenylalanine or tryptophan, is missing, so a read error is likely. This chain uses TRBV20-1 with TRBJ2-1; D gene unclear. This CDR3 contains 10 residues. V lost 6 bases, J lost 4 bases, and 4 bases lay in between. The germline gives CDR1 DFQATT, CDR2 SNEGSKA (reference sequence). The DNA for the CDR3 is TGCAGTGCAATATACAATGAGCAGTTCTCC. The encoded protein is CSAIYNEQFS.

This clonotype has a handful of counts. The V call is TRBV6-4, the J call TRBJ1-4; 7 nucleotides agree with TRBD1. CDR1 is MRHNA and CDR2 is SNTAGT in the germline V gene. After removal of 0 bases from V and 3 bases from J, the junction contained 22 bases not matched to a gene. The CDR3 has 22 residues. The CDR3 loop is CASSDSQRLADRVGRANEKLFF. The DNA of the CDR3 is TGTGCCAGCAGTGACTCCCAAAGATTAGCAGACAGGGTAGGTCGAGCTAATGAAAAACTGTTTTTT.

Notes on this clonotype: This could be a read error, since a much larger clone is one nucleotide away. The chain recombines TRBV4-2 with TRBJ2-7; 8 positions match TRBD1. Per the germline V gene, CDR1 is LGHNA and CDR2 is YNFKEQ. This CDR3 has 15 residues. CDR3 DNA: TGTGCCGGCAGCCCCCGGACAGGGTCCCCCTACGAGCAGTACTTC. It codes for CAGSPRTGSPYEQYF.

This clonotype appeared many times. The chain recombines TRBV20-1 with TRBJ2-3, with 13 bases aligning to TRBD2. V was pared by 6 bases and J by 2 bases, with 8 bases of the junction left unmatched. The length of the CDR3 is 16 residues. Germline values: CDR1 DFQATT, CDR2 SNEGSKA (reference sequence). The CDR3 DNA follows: TGCAGTGCCAAAGGGGGGACTAGCGGGGCCACAGATACGCAGTATTTT. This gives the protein CSAKGGTSGATDTQYF.

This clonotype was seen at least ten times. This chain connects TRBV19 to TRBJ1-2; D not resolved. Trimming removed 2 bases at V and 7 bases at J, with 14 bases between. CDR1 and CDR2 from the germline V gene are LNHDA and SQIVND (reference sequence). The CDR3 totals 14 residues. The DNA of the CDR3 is TGTGCCAGTAGTATACGGTCCGGGAATCGTGGCTACACCTTC. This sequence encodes CASSIRSGNRGYTF.

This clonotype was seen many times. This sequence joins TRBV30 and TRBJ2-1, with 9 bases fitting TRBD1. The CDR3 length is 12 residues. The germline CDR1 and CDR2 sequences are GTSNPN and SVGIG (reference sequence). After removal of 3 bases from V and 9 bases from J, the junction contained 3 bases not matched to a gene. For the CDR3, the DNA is TGTGCCTGGAGGGACAGGGGAATTGAGCAGTTCTTC. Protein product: CAWRDRGIEQFF.

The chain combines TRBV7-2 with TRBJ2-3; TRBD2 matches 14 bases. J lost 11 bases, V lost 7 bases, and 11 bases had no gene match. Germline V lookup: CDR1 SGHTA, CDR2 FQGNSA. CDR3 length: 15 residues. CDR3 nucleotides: TGTGCCAGCAACCCCGGGACTAGCGGGGGCAATGAGCAGTATTTT. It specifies CASNPGTSGGNEQYF.

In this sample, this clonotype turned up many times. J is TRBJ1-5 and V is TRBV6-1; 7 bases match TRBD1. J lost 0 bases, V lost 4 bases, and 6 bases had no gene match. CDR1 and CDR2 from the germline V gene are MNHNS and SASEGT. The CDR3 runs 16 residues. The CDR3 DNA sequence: TGTGCCAGCAGTGCGAAGACAGGGAATAGCAATCAGCCCCAGCATTTT. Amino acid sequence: CASSAKTGNSNQPQHF.

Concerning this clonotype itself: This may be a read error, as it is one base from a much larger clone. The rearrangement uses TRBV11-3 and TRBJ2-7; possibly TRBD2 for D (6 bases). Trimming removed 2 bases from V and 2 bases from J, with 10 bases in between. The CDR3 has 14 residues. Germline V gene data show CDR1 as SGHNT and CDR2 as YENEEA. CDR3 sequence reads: CASSLRGRTYEQYF. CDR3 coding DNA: TGTGCCAGCAGCTTACGGGGGAGAACCTACGAGCAGTACTTC.

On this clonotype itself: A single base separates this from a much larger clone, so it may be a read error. The CDR3 protein is CSARDPQKGYEQYV. The DNA of the CDR3 is TGCAGTGCTAGAGATCCCCAGAAAGGCTACGAGCAGTACGTC. J is TRBJ2-7 and V is TRBV20-1; D is undetermined. CDR1 and CDR2 (germline): DFQATT, SNEGSKA (reference sequence). The CDR3 runs to 14 residues. V lost 0 bases and J 3 bases, leaving 12 bases between the germline ends.

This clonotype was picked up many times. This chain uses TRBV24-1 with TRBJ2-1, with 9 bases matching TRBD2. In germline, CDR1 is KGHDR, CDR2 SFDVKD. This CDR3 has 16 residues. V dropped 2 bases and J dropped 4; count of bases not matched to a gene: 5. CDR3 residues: CATSDWLAGGYNEQFF. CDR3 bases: TGTGCCACCAGTGATTGGCTGGCGGGAGGGTACAATGAGCAGTTCTTC.

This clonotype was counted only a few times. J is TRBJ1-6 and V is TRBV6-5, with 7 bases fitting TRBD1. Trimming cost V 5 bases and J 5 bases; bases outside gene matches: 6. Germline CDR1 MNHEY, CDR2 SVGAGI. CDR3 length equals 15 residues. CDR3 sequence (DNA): TGTGCCAGCAGTCACCGAGGGGGCGATAATTCACCCCTCCACTTT. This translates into CASSHRGGDNSPLHF.

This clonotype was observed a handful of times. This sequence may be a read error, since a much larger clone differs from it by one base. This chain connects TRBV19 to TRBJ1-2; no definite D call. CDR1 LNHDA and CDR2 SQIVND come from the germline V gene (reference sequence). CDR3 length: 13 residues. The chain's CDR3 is CASRIGRAYGYTF. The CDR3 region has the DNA TGTGCCAGTAGAATAGGACGGGCCTATGGCTACACCTTC. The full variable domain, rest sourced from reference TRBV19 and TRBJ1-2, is DGGITQSPKYLFRKEGQNVTLSCEQNLNHDAMYWYRQDPGQGLRLIYYSQIVNDFQKGDIAEGYSVSREKKESFPLTVTSAQKNPTAFYLCASRIGRAYGYTFGSGTRLTVV.

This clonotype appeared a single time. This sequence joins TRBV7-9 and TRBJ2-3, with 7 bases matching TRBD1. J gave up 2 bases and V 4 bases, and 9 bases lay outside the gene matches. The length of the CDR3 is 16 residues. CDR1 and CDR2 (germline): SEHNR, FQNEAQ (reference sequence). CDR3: CASSSGQVGYTDTQYF. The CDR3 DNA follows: TGTGCCAGCAGCTCCGGACAGGTTGGGTACACAGATACGCAGTATTTT.

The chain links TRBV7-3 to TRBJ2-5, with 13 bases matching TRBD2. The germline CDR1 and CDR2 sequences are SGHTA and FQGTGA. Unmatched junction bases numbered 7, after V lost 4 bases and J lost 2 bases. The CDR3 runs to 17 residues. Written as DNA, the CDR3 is TGTGCCAGCAGCTCGCACACTAGCGGGAGGGTTCAAGAGACCCAGTACTTC. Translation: CASSSHTSGRVQETQYF.

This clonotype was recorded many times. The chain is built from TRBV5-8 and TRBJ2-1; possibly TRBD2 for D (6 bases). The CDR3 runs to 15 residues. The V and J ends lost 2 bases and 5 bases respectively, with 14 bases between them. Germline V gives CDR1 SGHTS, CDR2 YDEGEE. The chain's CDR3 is CASSFRLGLNNEQFF. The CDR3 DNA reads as TGTGCCAGCAGCTTCCGACTAGGGTTGAACAATGAGCAGTTCTTC.

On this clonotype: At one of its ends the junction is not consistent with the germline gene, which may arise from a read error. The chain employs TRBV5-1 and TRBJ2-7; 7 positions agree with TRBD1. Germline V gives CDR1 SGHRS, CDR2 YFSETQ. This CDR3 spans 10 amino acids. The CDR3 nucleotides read TGCGCCAGCAGCCTGGGGACAGTCAATTTC. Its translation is CASSLGTVNF.

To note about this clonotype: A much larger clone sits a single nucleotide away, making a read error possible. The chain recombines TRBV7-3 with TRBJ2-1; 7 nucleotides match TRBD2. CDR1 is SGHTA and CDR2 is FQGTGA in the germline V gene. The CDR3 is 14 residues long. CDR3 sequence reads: CASILTGLVSEQFF. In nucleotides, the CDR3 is TGTGCCAGCATCTTAACCGGACTAGTAAGTGAGCAGTTCTTC.

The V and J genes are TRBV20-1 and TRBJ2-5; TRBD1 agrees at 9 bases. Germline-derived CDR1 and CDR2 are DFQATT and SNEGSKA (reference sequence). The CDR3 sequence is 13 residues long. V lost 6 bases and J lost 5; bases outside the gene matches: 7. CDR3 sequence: CSATRGTGETQYF. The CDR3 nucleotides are TGCAGTGCAACCCGGGGGACAGGGGAGACCCAGTACTTC.

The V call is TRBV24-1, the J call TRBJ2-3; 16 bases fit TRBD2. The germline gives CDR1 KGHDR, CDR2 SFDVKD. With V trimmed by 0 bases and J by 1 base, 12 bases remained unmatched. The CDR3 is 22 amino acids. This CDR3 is CATSDLPNSGTSGRARTDTQYF. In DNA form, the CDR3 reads TGTGCCACCAGTGATTTGCCAAACTCCGGGACTAGCGGGAGGGCCCGCACAGATACGCAGTATTTT.

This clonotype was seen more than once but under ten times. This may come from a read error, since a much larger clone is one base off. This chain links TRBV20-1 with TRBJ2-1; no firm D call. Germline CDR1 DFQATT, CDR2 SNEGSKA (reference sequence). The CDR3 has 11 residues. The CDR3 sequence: CSGPISNEQSF. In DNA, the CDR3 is TGCAGTGGCCCGATTTCCAATGAGCAGTCCTTC.

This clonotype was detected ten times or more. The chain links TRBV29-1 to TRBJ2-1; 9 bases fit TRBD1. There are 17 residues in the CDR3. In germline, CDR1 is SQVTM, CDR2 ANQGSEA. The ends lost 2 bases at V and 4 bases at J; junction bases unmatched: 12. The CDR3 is CSVESPPGTGRYNEQFF. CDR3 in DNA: TGCAGCGTTGAATCCCCCCCCGGGACAGGGCGGTACAATGAGCAGTTCTTC.

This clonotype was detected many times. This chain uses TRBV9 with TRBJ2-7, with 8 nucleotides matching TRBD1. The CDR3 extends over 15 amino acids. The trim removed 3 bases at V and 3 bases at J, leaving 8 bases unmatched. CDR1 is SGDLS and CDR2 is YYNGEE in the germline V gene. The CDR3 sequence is CASSAGQGPIYEQYF. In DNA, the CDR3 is TGTGCCAGCAGCGCCGGACAGGGACCGATCTACGAGCAGTACTTC.

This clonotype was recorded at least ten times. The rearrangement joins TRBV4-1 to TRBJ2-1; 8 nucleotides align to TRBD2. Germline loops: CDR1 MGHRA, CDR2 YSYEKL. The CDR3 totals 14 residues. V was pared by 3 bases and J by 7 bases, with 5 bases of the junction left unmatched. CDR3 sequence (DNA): TGCGCCAGCAGCCACCCCGGGGGGGGAAATGAGCAGTTCTTC. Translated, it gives CASSHPGGGNEQFF.

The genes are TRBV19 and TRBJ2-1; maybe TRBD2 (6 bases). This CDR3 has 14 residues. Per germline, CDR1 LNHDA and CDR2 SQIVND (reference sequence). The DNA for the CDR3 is TGTGCTAGATCGGACTACCTGACGGCCAATGAGCAGTTCTTC. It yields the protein CARSDYLTANEQFF.

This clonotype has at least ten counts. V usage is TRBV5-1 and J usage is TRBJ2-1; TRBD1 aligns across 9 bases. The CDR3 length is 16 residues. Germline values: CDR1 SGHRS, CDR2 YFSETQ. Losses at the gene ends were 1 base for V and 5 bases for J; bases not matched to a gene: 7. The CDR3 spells CASSLFRGQGHNEQFF. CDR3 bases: TGCGCCAGCAGCTTGTTCAGGGGACAGGGCCACAATGAGCAGTTCTTC.

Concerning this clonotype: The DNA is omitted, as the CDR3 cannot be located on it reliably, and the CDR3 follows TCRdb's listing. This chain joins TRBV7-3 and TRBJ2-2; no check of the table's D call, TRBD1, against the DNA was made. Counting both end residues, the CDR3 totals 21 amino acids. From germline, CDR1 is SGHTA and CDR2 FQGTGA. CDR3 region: CASSFYICSARQGANTGELFF.

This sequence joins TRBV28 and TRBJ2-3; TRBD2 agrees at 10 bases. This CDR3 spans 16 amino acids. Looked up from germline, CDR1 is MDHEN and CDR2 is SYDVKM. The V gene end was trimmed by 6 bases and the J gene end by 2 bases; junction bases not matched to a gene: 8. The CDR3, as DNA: TGTGCCAGCAGATCTACCGGGACTAGCGTCACAGATACGCAGTATTTT. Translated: CASRSTGTSVTDTQYF.

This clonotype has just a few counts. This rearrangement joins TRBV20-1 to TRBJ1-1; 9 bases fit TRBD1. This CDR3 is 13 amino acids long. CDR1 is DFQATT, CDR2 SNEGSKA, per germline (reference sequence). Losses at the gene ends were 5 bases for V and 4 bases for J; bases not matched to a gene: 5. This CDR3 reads CSALRDRATEAFF. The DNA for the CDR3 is TGCAGTGCTCTACGGGACAGGGCCACTGAAGCTTTCTTT.